The entry below gives a single T cell receptor beta chain sequence along with its context. Its antigen is unknown. Assay used: immunoSEQ multiplex PCR; TCRdb lists only in-frame clones, some missing. Seen here are about 150,000 clones, under 95% observed once, and the top ten hold around 0.31%. J lost 7 bases, V lost 0 bases, and 10 bases had no gene match. Germline V gene lookup returns CDR1 GTSNPN and CDR2 SVGIG (reference sequence). The length of the CDR3 is 15 residues. This sample was taken from a study of OX40 agonist ivuxolimab in advanced cancers. Study-wide points: At doses 0.1 to 3.0 mg/kg, CD4+ and CD8+ clones expanded.

V and J are TRBV30 and TRBJ2-7; 9 bases line up with TRBD1. This clonotype was obtained from an adult with an advanced solid tumor such as melanoma, head and neck, liver or kidney cancer. This specimen was CD4+ or CD8+ T cells sorted from blood, taken in a trial of the OX40 agonist ivuxolimab. The CDR3 nucleotides are TGTGCCTGGAGTGTTCTTGGGACAGGGAGGAGGGAGCAGTACTTC. Protein: CAWSVLGTGRREQYF. Variable domain in full (rest from reference TRBV30 and TRBJ2-7): SQTIHQWPATLVQPVGSPLSLECTVEGTSNPNLYWYRQAAGRGLQLLFYSVGIGQISSEVPQNLSASRPQDRQFILSSKKLLLSDSGFYLCAWSVLGTGRREQYFGPGTRLTVT.